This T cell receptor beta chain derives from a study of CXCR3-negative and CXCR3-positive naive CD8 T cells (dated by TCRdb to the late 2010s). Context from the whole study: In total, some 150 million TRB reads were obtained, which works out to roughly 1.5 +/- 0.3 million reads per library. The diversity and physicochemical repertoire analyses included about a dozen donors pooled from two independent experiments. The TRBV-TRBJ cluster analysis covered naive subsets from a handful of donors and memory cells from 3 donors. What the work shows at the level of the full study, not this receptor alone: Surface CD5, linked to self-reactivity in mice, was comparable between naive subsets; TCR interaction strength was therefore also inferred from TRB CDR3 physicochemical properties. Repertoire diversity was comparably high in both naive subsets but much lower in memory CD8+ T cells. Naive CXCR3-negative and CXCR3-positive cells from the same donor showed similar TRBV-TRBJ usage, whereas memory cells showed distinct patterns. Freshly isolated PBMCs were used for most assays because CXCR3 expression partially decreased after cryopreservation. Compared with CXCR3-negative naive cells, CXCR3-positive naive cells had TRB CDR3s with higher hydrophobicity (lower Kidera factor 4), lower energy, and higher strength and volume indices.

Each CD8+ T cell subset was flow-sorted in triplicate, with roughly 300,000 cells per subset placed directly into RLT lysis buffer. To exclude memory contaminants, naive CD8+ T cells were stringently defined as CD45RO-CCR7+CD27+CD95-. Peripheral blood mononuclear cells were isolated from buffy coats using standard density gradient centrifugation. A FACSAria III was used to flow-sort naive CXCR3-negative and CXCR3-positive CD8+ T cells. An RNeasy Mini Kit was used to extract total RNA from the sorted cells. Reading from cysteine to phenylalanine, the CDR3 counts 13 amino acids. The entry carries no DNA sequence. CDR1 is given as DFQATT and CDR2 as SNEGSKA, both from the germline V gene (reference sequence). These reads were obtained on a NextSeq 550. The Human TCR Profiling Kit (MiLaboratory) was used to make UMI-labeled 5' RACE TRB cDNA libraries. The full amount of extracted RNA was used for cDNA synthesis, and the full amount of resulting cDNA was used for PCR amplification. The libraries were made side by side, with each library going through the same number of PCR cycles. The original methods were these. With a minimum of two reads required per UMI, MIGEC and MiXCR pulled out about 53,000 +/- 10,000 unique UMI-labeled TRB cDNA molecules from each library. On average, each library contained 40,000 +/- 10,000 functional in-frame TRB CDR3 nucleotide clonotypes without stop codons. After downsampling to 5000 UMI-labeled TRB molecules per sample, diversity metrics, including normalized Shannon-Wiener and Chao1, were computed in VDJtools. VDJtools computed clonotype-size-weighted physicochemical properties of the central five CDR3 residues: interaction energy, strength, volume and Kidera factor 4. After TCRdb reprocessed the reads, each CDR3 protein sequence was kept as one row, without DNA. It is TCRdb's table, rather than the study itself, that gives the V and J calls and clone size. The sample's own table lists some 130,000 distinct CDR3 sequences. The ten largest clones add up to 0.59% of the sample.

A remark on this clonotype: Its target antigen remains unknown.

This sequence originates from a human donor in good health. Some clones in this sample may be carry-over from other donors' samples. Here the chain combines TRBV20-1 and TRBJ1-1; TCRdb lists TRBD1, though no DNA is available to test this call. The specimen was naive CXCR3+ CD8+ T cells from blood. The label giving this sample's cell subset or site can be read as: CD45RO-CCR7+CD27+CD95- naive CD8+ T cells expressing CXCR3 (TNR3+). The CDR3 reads CSARGHLYTEAFF.